Listed here is a single TCR beta chain. This sample is part of a study of blood T cell repertoires in COVID-19. Study in general: PBMCs, B-cell-depleted T cells, or T cells provided the cDNA or gDNA that made up the material.

V shed 4 bases, J shed 6 bases, and the junction held 2 bases outside the gene matches. The germline V gene has CDR1 GTSNPN and CDR2 SVGIG (reference sequence). The CDR3 runs to 13 residues. The repertoire was sequenced with immunoSEQ multiplex PCR; TCRdb's copy has only in-frame clones and lacks some. The table shows about 170,000 clones, with roughly 89% occurring only once. The TCR originated in a woman aged 50 to 60 with acute or convalescent COVID-19. V usage is TRBV30 and J usage is TRBJ2-3; 12 bases are a match to TRBD2. The sequenced sample consisted of peripheral blood. The CDR3 DNA reads as TGTGCCTGGACTAGCGGGGGGGCCGATACGCAGTATTTT. Translation gives CAWTSGGADTQYF.